The 13 T cell receptor beta chains below all came from one sample that was sequenced in a study of naive and memory T cell subsets. General study results and limits: Naive repertoires, especially CD8, held a few larger clonotypes, possibly memory cells re-expressing CD45RA.

Their antigens remain unidentified. An equimolar mix of two oligonucleotides served as the beta constant-region primer for TRBC1 and TRBC2. Four rounds of PCR amplified the ligated cDNA using nested alpha and beta constant-region primers plus SP2. TCRdb itself ran the UMI-ligation and nested PCR reads through MiXCR, one entry per CDR3 protein. The sample holds some 110,000 distinct CDR3 sequences; more than 14% are singletons and the top ten take about 3%. Sequencing was done on a sample of naive CD8+ T cells from blood. The source of these receptors is a human donor in good health.

This clonotype was seen repeatedly, ten times or more. This chain connects TRBV5-4 to TRBJ1-1; no clear D gene. V lost 3 bases to trimming and J lost 4 bases, with 16 bases between them. The germline CDR1 and CDR2 sequences are SGHNT and YYREEE (reference sequence). The CDR3 extends over 15 amino acids. CDR3 region: CASSYGSGMSTEAFF. In DNA, the CDR3 is TGTGCCAGCAGCTATGGGTCAGGAATGAGCACTGAAGCTTTCTTT.

The genes are TRBV20-1 and TRBJ2-7, with D uncertain. The V gene lost 1 base and the J gene lost 7 bases, with 11 bases spanning the gap. The CDR3 has 12 amino acids. Germline lookup yields CDR1 DFQATT and CDR2 SNEGSKA (reference sequence). CDR3 coding DNA: TGCAGTGCTAGAGCCCAGTCCAGGGAGCAGTACTTC. Translation gives CSARAQSREQYF.

This clonotype has more than one count but fewer than ten. V gene TRBV12-3 or TRBV12-4 combines with J gene TRBJ2-5; D is ambiguous. Trimming cost V 6 bases and J 1 base, with 6 bases left between them. The CDR3 covers 12 residues. CDR3 sequence: CASRSIQETQYF. The CDR3 coding sequence is TGTGCCAGCAGGTCCATCCAAGAGACCCAGTACTTC.

CDR3 nucleotides: TGTGCCAGCAGCTTAGGTGTTACTAGCGGGAGGGCCCAGTACTTC. It translates to CASSLGVTSGRAQYF. The chain has TRBV7-2 and TRBJ2-5, with 13 bases matching TRBD2. V lost 1 base to trimming and J lost 9 bases; unmatched junction nucleotides: 5. The CDR3 runs to 15 residues. Germline V gives CDR1 SGHTA, CDR2 FQGNSA.

This clonotype was seen repeatedly, ten times or more. In DNA, the CDR3 is TGTGCCAGCAGTCCCCAGGGGGCTAGCGAGCAGTACTTC. It specifies CASSPQGASEQYF. This chain links TRBV12-3 or TRBV12-4 with TRBJ2-7; 8 bases map to TRBD1. This CDR3 comprises 13 residues. Unmatched junction bases numbered 6, after V lost 5 bases and J lost 6 bases.

This clonotype was counted ten times or more. The chain couples TRBV4-1 to TRBJ1-1, with 7 bases that match TRBD1. CDR1 MGHRA and CDR2 YSYEKL come from the germline V gene. CDR3 length: 15 amino acids. The junction had 11 bases not matched to a gene; V was cut back by 2 bases and J by 8 bases. The CDR3 spells CASSQLGQDSEEAFF. In DNA form, the CDR3 reads TGCGCCAGCAGCCAACTTGGACAGGATTCAGAGGAAGCTTTCTTT.

This clonotype was counted at least ten times. The chain couples TRBV7-2 to TRBJ2-3; D unresolved. Germline loops: CDR1 SGHTA, CDR2 FQGNSA. The V end lost 1 base, the J end lost 4 bases, and 9 bases lay between the germline ends. The CDR3 length is 14 residues. CDR3 sequence: CASSLVSWADTQYF. CDR3 in DNA: TGTGCCAGCAGCTTAGTTTCCTGGGCAGATACGCAGTATTTT.

Concerning this clonotype itself: A much larger clone lies one base from this, so it may be a read error. The chain uses TRBV15 and TRBJ1-5, with D perhaps TRBD1 (6 bases). CDR3 length: 14 residues. The V gene's germline CDR1 is LNHNV and CDR2 YYDKDF (reference sequence). Trimming stripped 1 base from V and 4 bases from J, with 8 bases between. CDR3 sequence reads: CATSRGTANQPQHF. The CDR3 DNA reads as TGTGCCACCAGCAGAGGGACAGCTAATCAGCCCCAGCATTTT.

This clonotype came up many times. The chain uses TRBV29-1 and TRBJ1-2; D gene unclear. Germline V gene sequence: CDR1 SQVTM, CDR2 ANQGSEA. This CDR3 is built from 12 residues. The ends were cut back, 3 bases at V and 4 bases at J, with 9 bases in the middle. The CDR3 spells CSVEVRGYGYTF. CDR3 sequence (DNA): TGCAGCGTTGAGGTGCGGGGCTATGGCTACACCTTC. The complete variable domain, with remaining parts taken from reference TRBV29-1 and TRBJ1-2, reads SAVISQKPSRDICQRGTSLTIQCQVDSQVTMMFWYRQQPGQSLTLIATANQGSEATYESGFVIDKFPISRPNLTFSTLTVSNMSPEDSSIYLCSVEVRGYGYTFGSGTRLTVV.

This clonotype was seen a handful of times. The V gene is TRBV18, the J gene TRBJ1-1; D remains ambiguous. V lost 6 bases, J lost 2 bases, and 10 bases lay in between. This CDR3 is built from 13 residues. Germline V CDR1 and CDR2: KGHSH, LQKENI. This CDR3 reads CASSPRTNTEAFF. DNA for the CDR3: TGTGCCAGCTCTCCGAGAACTAACACTGAAGCTTTCTTT. The whole variable domain, filled in from reference TRBV18 and TRBJ1-1, reads NAGVMQNPRHLVRRRGQEARLRCSPMKGHSHVYWYRQLPEEGLKFMVYLQKENIIDESGMPKERFSAEFPKEGPSILRIQQVVRGDSAAYFCASSPRTNTEAFFGQGTRLTVV.

In this sample, this clonotype turned up a few times. The rearrangement joins TRBV7-2 to TRBJ1-2; no clear D gene. V lost 5 bases to trimming and J lost 0 bases, with 4 bases between them. The CDR3 is 12 amino acids. Germline assignment: CDR1 SGHTA and CDR2 FQGNSA. This chain's CDR3 is CASSGTNYGYTF. CDR3 DNA sequence: TGTGCCAGCAGCGGTACTAACTATGGCTACACCTTC.

This rearrangement joins TRBV21-1 to TRBJ2-5; TRBD1 is the table's D call and was not checked against the DNA. TRBV21-1 corresponds to a pseudogene. This CDR3 is built from 15 residues. CDR3 sequence reads: CASSKVGQGQETQYF. CDR3 sequence (DNA): TGTGCCAGCAGCAAAGTGGGACAGGGACAAGAGACCCAGTACTTC.

The J gene is TRBJ1-1, the V gene TRBV28; no reliable D call. This CDR3 spans 13 amino acids. Germline values: CDR1 MDHEN, CDR2 SYDVKM. The CDR3 loop is CATETGTNTEAFF. The DNA of the CDR3 is TGTGCTACCGAGACGGGCACGAACACTGAAGCTTTCTTT. The complete variable domain, with remaining parts taken from reference TRBV28 and TRBJ1-1, reads DVKVTQSSRYLVKRTGEKVFLECVQDMDHENMFWYRQDPGLGLRLIYFSYDVKMKEKGDIPEGYSVSREKKERFSLILESASTNQTSMYLCATETGTNTEAFFGQGTRLTVV.